The present TCR beta chain was sequenced within a study of Graves' ophthalmopathy and Graves' hyperthyroidism. The CDR3 loop spans 14 amino acids. J lost 9 bases, V lost 0 bases, and 9 bases had no gene match. Germline V gene sequence: CDR1 SGHRS, CDR2 YFSETQ. Amplification targeted the TCR beta CDR3 regions, with RNA transcripts as the source material. The library came from an HTBI-primed first-round RT-PCR and a second-round multiplex PCR. TCRdb recomputed calls from the multiplex PCR reads with MiXCR, one row per CDR3 protein. The data show roughly 400,000 distinct CDR3 sequences, about a sixth seen once.

The sequencing sample was made of peripheral blood. V gene TRBV5-1 combines with J gene TRBJ2-7; 7 bases align to TRBD1. The receptor was derived from a young woman with Graves' ophthalmopathy. CDR3 sequence (DNA): TGCGCCAGCAGCTTGGCCGAGAGGGGGCAGGGGCAGTACTTC. This encodes CASSLAERGQGQYF.